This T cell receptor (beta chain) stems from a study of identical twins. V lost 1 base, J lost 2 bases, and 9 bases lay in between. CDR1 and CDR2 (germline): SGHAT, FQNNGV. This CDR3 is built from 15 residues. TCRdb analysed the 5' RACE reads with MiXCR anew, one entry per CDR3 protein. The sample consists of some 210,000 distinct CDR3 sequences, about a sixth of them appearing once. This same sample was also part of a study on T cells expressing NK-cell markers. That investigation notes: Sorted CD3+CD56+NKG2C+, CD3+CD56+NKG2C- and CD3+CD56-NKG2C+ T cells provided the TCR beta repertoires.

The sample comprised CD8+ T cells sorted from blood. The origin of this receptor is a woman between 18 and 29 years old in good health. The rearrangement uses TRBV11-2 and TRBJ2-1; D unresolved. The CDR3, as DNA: TGTGCCAGCAGCTTAGGTGTTGCGACCTACAATGAGCAGTTCTTC. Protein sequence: CASSLGVATYNEQFF.